This T cell receptor beta chain was sequenced in a study of blood T cell repertoires in COVID-19. Study as a whole: Acute and convalescent COVID-19 samples came from the United States, Italy and Spain. PBMCs, B-cell-depleted T cells, or T cells were the source of the cDNA or gDNA that made up the material.

Original processing methods: Amplification of reference gene primers provided the estimated nucleated cell counts. Data came from immunoSEQ multiplex PCR; TCRdb stores just in-frame clones and leaves some out. The V and J calls and clone size come from that table; D and trimming were worked out from the DNA. The table has 150,000 or so clones, under 90% seen once; the top ten hold roughly a fifth. The V gene lost 3 bases and the J gene lost 5 bases, with 16 bases spanning the gap. The germline gives CDR1 KGHDR, CDR2 SFDVKD. This CDR3 spans 15 amino acids. This TCR derives from a woman of 80 years or more with acute or convalescent COVID-19. Material: peripheral blood. V gene TRBV24-1 combines with J gene TRBJ2-7; D is perhaps TRBD1 (6 bases). The CDR3 region has the DNA TGTGCCACCAGTGATAGCATAACAGGGAACCACGAGCAGTACTTC. Translating it yields CATSDSITGNHEQYF.